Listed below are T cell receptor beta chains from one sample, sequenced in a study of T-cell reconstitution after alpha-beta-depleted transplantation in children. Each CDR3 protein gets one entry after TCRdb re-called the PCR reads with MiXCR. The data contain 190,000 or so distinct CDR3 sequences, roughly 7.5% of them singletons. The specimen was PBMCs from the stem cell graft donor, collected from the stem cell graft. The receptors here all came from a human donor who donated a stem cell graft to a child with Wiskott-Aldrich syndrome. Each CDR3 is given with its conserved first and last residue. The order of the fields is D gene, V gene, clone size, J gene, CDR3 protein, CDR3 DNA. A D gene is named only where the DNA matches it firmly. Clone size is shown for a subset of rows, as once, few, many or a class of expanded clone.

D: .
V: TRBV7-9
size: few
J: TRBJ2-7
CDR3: CASSLDGTRSPLYEQYF
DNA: TGTGCCAGCAGCTTAGACGGGACGCGGTCCCCCCTCTACGAGCAGTACTTC

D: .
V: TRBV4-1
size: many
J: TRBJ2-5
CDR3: CASSQVGRETQYF
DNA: TGCGCCAGCAGCCAAGTAGGGAGGGAGACCCAGTACTTC

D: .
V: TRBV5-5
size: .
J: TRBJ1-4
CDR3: CASSLGPQGNEKLFF
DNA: TGTGCCAGCAGCTTGGGGCCCCAGGGAAATGAAAAACTGTTTTTT

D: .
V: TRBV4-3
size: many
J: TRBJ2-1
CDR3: CASSQDWASQNEQFF
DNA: TGCGCCAGCAGCCAAGATTGGGCTAGCCAGAATGAGCAGTTCTTC

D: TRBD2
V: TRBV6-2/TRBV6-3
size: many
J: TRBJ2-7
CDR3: CASSYAASGGTYEQYF
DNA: TGTGCCAGCAGTTACGCGGCTAGCGGGGGAACCTACGAGCAGTACTTC

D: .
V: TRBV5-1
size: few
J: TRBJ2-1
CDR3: CASSPTGQRGSYNEQFF
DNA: TGCGCCAGCAGCCCAACGGGACAGCGGGGATCCTACAATGAGCAGTTCTTC

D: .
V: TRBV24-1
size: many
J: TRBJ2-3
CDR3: CAVKDSLTDTQYF
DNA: TGTGCCGTCAAGGACAGCCTCACAGATACGCAGTATTTT

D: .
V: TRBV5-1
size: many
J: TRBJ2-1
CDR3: CASSLVGASNEQFF
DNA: TGCGCCAGCAGCTTGGTGGGGGCCTCCAATGAGCAGTTCTTC

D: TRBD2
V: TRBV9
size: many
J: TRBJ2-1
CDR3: CASSVLSGRGIDEQFF
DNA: TGTGCCAGCAGCGTACTCTCTGGGCGGGGGATCGATGAGCAGTTCTTC

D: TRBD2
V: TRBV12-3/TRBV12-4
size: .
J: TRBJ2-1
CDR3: CASSRTSGARNEQFF
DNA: TGTGCCAGCAGTCGGACTAGCGGGGCCCGCAATGAGCAGTTCTTC

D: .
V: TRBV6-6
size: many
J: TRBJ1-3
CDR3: CASRGPARFRF
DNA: TGTGCCAGCAGGGGTCCGGCCCGGTTTAGATTT

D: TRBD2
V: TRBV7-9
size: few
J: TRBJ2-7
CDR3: CASSAGTGEAGGRYF
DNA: TGTGCCAGCAGCGCTGGAACAGGGGAAGCGGGGGGTAGGTACTTC